These T cell receptor beta chains were read from a single sample in a study of T cell repertoires in cytomegalovirus infection. TCRdb analysed the reads with MiXCR anew, one entry per CDR3 protein. The repertoire holds about 260,000 distinct CDR3 sequences, roughly 13% seen once, with around 8.8% in the top ten. The sample consisted of PBMCs. All receptors derive from a human donor in good health (CMV status not recorded). Some clones in this sample may be carry-over from other donors' samples. Each CDR3 is given with its conserved first and last residue. A D gene is named only where the DNA matches it firmly. A clone size is listed for some rows: how often the clone was seen (once, few, many), or a class if it is expanded.

>-|-|12|TRBJ1-5|TRBV7-9
CASSNLGQPQHF
TGTGCCAGCAGCAACCTGGGCCAGCCCCAGCATTTT
>TRBD1|-|15|TRBJ1-6|TRBV7-9
CASTTGTGYNSPLHF
TGTGCCAGTACCACCGGGACAGGGTATAATTCACCCCTCCACTTT
>-|-|13|TRBJ2-1|TRBV10-3
CAISEYTVDEQFF
TGTGCCATCAGTGAGTATACCGTAGATGAGCAGTTCTTC
>-|many|12|TRBJ2-5|TRBV7-9
CASSITRETQYF
TGTGCCAGCAGCATAACACGGGAGACCCAGTACTTC
>TRBD1|many|16|TRBJ2-3|TRBV7-2
CASSTPRDRETDTQYF
TGTGCCAGCAGCACCCCCCGGGACAGGGAGACAGATACGCAGTATTTT
>-|many|14|TRBJ2-1|TRBV11-3
CASSPHLRENEQFF
TGTGCCAGCAGCCCTCATCTCCGGGAGAATGAGCAGTTCTTC
>-|many|15|TRBJ2-1|TRBV6-2/TRBV6-3
CASSLGTLIYNEQFF
TGTGCCAGCAGCCTCGGGACCCTCATTTACAATGAGCAGTTCTTC
>TRBD1|-|16|TRBJ2-7|TRBV29-1
CSVEDPMTGGSYEQYF
TGCAGCGTTGAAGATCCTATGACAGGGGGGTCGTACGAGCAGTACTTC
>TRBD2|few|16|TRBJ2-1|TRBV6-2/TRBV6-3
CASSYGRESWGNEQFF
TGTGCCAGCAGTTACGGGCGGGAGAGTTGGGGAAATGAGCAGTTCTTC
>TRBD1|few|14|TRBJ1-1|TRBV29-1
CSVEAGQGLSEAFF
TGCAGCGTTGAAGCGGGACAGGGGTTGTCTGAAGCTTTCTTT
>-|-|15|TRBJ2-5|TRBV20-1
CSASQMGGLGTTQYF
TGCAGTGCTAGCCAGATGGGGGGGCTAGGGACTACCCAGTACTTC
>-|many|13|TRBJ2-3|TRBV12-3/TRBV12-4
CASSWGQTDTQYF
TGTGCCAGCAGTTGGGGACAAACAGATACGCAGTATTTT
>-|many|15|TRBJ2-1|TRBV12-3/TRBV12-4
CASSFGEVGYNEQFF
TGTGCCAGCAGTTTTGGGGAGGTAGGCTACAATGAGCAGTTCTTC
>-|-|16|TRBJ2-7|TRBV25-1
CASSPPLGIHTYEQYF
TGTGCCAGCAGTCCCCCTCTGGGGATACACACCTACGAGCAGTACTTC
>TRBD2|many|16|TRBJ2-2|TRBV7-2
CASSRGLAGGSGELFF
TGTGCCAGCAGCCGCGGACTAGCGGGAGGGTCCGGGGAGCTGTTTTTT
>TRBD2|-|15|TRBJ2-1|TRBV20-1
CSARDPLAGWDEQFF
TGCAGTGCTAGAGATCCGCTAGCGGGCTGGGATGAGCAGTTCTTC
>-|-|15|TRBJ2-3|TRBV20-1
CSAPDRTKPTDTQYF
TGCAGTGCTCCCGACAGGACCAAGCCCACAGATACGCAGTATTTT
>TRBD1|-|18|TRBJ1-5|TRBV7-9
CASSLVRGLSIGNQPQHF
TGTGCCAGCAGCTTGGTCAGGGGGCTTTCAATCGGCAATCAGCCCCAGCATTTT
>TRBD2|-|13|TRBJ2-5|TRBV7-2
CASNWGGQETQYF
TGTGCCAGCAATTGGGGGGGGCAAGAGACCCAGTACTTC
>TRBD1|many|15|TRBJ1-1|TRBV7-2
CASSLRGQRGTEAFF
TGTGCCAGCAGCTTAAGGGGACAGAGAGGCACTGAAGCTTTCTTT
>-|few|12|TRBJ2-7|TRBV20-1
CSARDPPYEQYF
TGCAGTGCTAGAGATCCACCCTACGAGCAGTACTTC
>-|many|14|TRBJ1-2|TRBV7-2
CASSIITQDYGYTF
TGTGCCAGCAGCATCATAACACAGGACTATGGCTACACCTTC
>-|many|16|TRBJ2-6|TRBV7-8
CASSRHTLGEANVLTF
TGTGCCAGCAGTCGTCATACCCTGGGGGAGGCCAACGTCCTGACTTTC